This T cell receptor beta chain was retrieved from a study of blood T cell repertoires in COVID-19. Across the study: Samples taken during acute and convalescent COVID-19 were collected in the United States, Italy and Spain. PBMCs, B-cell-depleted T cells, or T cells provided the cDNA or gDNA that made up the material.

Original data processing: How many nucleated cells were present was estimated from reference gene primer amplification. The protocol was immunoSEQ multiplex PCR, while the TCRdb copy is restricted to in-frame clones and leaves out a portion. V and J calls and clone size are given by that table; D and trimming were obtained from the DNA. Here the sample spans about 94,000 clones, approximately 87% being singletons. The V segment lost 2 bases and the J segment 4 bases; nucleotides outside the gene matches: 10. CDR1 and CDR2 (germline): WNHNN, SYGVQD (reference sequence). The CDR3 is 16 residues long. This clone was found once.

The receptor comes from a human donor with acute or convalescent COVID-19. The donor label of this sample is uncertain. Sequenced sample: peripheral blood. This chain links TRBV10-1 with TRBJ2-5; 7 bases are a match to TRBD1. As DNA, the CDR3 is TGCGCCAGCAGTGAGGGCAACAGGGGCCCCCGAGAGACCCAGTACTTC. This encodes CASSEGNRGPRETQYF.